This TCR beta chain stems from a study of breast tumors, draining lymph nodes, adjacent tissues. Whole-study results and caveats: Luminal-like breast cancer showed significantly higher tumor–nontumor repertoire similarity than basal-like. Most tumor T cells seemingly derive from lymph node, then expand in tumor. Tumor repertoires ranked between lymph nodes and nontumor tissue in diversity, with V and J gene preferences. The lymph node origin of tumor T cells was framed as consistent with a hypothesis, not demonstrated.

Samples came from axillary lymph nodes draining the breast cancer. Via MiXCR, TCRdb re-called the multiplex PCR reads, giving one row per CDR3 protein. In the table there are over 130,000 distinct CDR3 sequences, about 30% of which are singletons. This clonotype was seen at least ten times. Its cognate antigen is unknown. V lost 5 bases and J 0 bases, leaving 16 bases between the germline ends. The CDR3 is made up of 16 amino acids. Germline CDR1 is SGHAT and CDR2 is FQNNGV. This receptor was taken from a female donor with breast cancer. Some clones in this sample may be carry-over from other donors' samples. The sample consisted of axillary lymph node tissue. V gene TRBV11-2 combines with J gene TRBJ2-5; D ambiguous. The CDR3 bases are TGTGCCAGCAGCCGATTCCTACGTAGGCACCAAGAGACCCAGTACTTC. Encoded protein: CASSRFLRRHQETQYF.